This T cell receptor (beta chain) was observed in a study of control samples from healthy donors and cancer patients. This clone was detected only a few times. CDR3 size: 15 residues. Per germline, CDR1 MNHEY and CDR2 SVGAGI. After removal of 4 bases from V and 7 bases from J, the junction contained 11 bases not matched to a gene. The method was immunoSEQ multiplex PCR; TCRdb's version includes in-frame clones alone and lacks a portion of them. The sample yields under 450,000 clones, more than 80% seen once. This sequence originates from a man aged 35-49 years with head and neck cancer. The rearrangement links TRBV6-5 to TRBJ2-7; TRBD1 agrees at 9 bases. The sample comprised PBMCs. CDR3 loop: CASSLLTQGAGEQYF. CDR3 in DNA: TGTGCCAGCAGTTTACTAACACAGGGGGCTGGGGAGCAGTACTTC.